A single sample is the source of the 8 T cell receptor beta chains below, sequenced in a study of blood T cell repertoires in COVID-19. This table comes from immunoSEQ multiplex PCR, and its TCRdb copy is limited to in-frame clones, with some not included. This sample has some 370,000 clones, with roughly nine tenths found just once. Sequenced material: peripheral blood. The receptor set was obtained from a man aged 40-55 years with acute or convalescent COVID-19.

The DNA for the CDR3 is TGCAGTGCTAGTCGAGCGGGAGGGCCTAGTGAGCAGTTCTTC. Translated, it gives CSASRAGGPSEQFF. The rearrangement links TRBV20-1 to TRBJ2-1; 10 nucleotides agree with TRBD2. Germline V gene lookup returns CDR1 DFQATT and CDR2 SNEGSKA (reference sequence). CDR3 length: 14 amino acids. Trimming took 3 bases from V and 9 from J; bases not matched to a gene: 8.

For this clone: A read error may produce the germline difference seen at one junction end. V and J are TRBV5-4 and TRBJ1-2, with 7 bases aligning to TRBD1. The CDR3 is 13 amino acids. The germline V gene has CDR1 SGHNT and CDR2 YYREEE (reference sequence). The CDR3 DNA sequence: TGTGCCAGCAGCTTGCAGGGTAGACAGGGCACCATCTTC. It encodes CASSLQGRQGTIF.

The rearrangement links TRBV7-3 to TRBJ2-2; D perhaps matches TRBD2 (6 bases). Trimming took off 5 bases at V and 4 bases at J, with 14 bases between the two ends. The CDR3 runs to 15 residues. Germline CDR1 SGHTA, CDR2 FQGTGA. The CDR3 spells CASSGAGTPTGELFF. The DNA of the CDR3 is TGTGCCAGCAGCGGCGCCGGGACTCCCACCGGGGAGCTGTTTTTT.

This chain links TRBV4-3 with TRBJ2-7, with 11 positions matching TRBD1. The CDR3 has 15 residues. V shed 0 bases, J shed 3 bases, and the junction held 1 base outside the gene matches. From germline, CDR1 is LGHNA and CDR2 YSLEER. CDR3 in amino acids: CASSQEGTGGYEQYF. The CDR3 region has the DNA TGCGCCAGCAGCCAAGAAGGGACAGGGGGCTACGAGCAGTACTTC.

V and J are TRBV7-2 and TRBJ1-2; the match to TRBD1 covers 8 bases. The CDR3 spans 15 residues. Per the germline V gene, CDR1 is SGHTA and CDR2 is FQGNSA. V shed 0 bases and J 4 bases; nucleotides not matched to a gene: 4. The DNA for the CDR3 is TGTGCCAGCAGCTTAGCGCAGGGGGCGGGCTATGGCTACACCTTC. Its translation is CASSLAQGAGYGYTF.

The chain couples TRBV25-1 to TRBJ1-1; 7 positions match TRBD1. Germline trimming cut 6 bases from V and 1 base from J; bases unmatched to any gene: 14. Germline CDR1 is MGHDK and CDR2 is SYGVNS. The CDR3 runs 17 residues. The CDR3 protein is CASSALGNRGENTEAFF. The CDR3 nucleotides are TGTGCCAGCAGCGCCCTAGGGAACAGGGGAGAGAACACTGAAGCTTTCTTT.

The gene calls are TRBV27 and TRBJ1-2; D is unclear. Trimming took 4 bases from V and 10 from J, leaving 19 bases between them. In germline, CDR1 is MNHEY, CDR2 SMNVEV (reference sequence). The CDR3 length is 14 residues. The CDR3 nucleotides are TGTGCCAGCAGTTCCCCCAGCCCTCGGGGTGACTACACCTTC. Its translation is CASSSPSPRGDYTF.

The chain links TRBV19 to TRBJ2-1; 9 positions agree with TRBD1. Germline CDR1 LNHDA, CDR2 SQIVND (reference sequence). Trimming took 6 bases from V and 10 from J; bases not matched to a gene: 16. The CDR3 extends over 16 amino acids. CDR3 sequence reads: CASRYRDREGSLEQFF. The CDR3 bases are TGTGCCAGTAGGTATCGGGACAGGGAAGGGAGCTTAGAGCAGTTCTTC.